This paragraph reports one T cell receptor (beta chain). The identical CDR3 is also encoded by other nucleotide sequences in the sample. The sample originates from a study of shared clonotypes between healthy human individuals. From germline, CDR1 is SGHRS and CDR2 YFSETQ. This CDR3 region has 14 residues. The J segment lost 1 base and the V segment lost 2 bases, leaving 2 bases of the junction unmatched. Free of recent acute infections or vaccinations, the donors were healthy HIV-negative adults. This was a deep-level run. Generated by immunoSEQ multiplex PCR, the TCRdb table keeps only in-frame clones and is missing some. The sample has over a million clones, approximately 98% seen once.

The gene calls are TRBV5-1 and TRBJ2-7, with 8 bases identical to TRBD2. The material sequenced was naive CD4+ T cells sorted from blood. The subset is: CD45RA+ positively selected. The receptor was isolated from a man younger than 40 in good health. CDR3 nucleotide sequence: TGCGCCAGCAGCTTACTAGCGGTATCCTACGAGCAGTACTTC. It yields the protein CASSLLAVSYEQYF.